These 7 T cell receptor beta chains were sequenced from one sample in a study of T cell responses to AZD1222 COVID-19 vaccine. Clones were sequenced by immunoSEQ multiplex PCR, and TCRdb holds only the in-frame ones, with some missing. This table has about 130,000 clones, 85% to 95% appearing once. The sample in question was peripheral blood, obtained 28 days after the second AZD1222 dose. The receptors here all came from an adult who received the AZD1222 COVID-19 vaccine.

The sample holds a few counts of this clone. In the same sample, other DNA sequences code for this CDR3. The J gene is TRBJ2-5, the V gene TRBV7-2; maybe TRBD2 (6 bases). The CDR3 consists of 15 residues. CDR1 is SGHTA, CDR2 FQGNSA, per germline. Trimming pared 1 base from V and 5 bases from J, leaving 14 bases between. CDR3 nucleotide sequence: TGTGCCAGCAGCTTAGAGTCGGCGGGGCGGGAGACCCAGTACTTC. The encoded protein is CASSLESAGRETQYF.

This sequence joins TRBV6-5 and TRBJ1-1, with TRBD1 matching over 7 bases. Germline-derived CDR1 and CDR2 are MNHEY and SVGAGI. The CDR3 runs 14 residues. V dropped 1 base and J dropped 7; count of bases not matched to a gene: 6. The CDR3 spells CASSYFGTDYEAFF. CDR3 bases: TGTGCCAGCAGTTACTTTGGGACAGACTATGAAGCTTTCTTT.

The J gene is TRBJ2-3, the V gene TRBV29-1; TRBD2 matches 8 bases. Per germline, CDR1 SQVTM and CDR2 ANQGSEA. The CDR3 length is 17 residues. The V gene end was trimmed by 0 bases and the J gene end by 2 bases; junction bases not matched to a gene: 10. The CDR3, as DNA: TGCAGCGTTGAAGATGGGTTTGCTAGCGGGTCCACAGATACGCAGTATTTT. Amino acids: CSVEDGFASGSTDTQYF.

V and J are TRBV7-9 and TRBJ1-1; TRBD1 aligns across 9 bases. CDR1 and CDR2 (germline): SEHNR, FQNEAQ (reference sequence). The CDR3 has 12 residues. V shed 11 bases and J 6 bases; nucleotides not matched to a gene: 7. CDR3 coding DNA: TGTGCCGGAGGGACAGGGTACGCTGAAGCTTTCTTT. Translating it yields CAGGTGYAEAFF.

A single count supports this clone. The CDR3 nucleotides read TGTGCCAGCAGCCAAGAGGTTCAGCACTCCTCTGGGGCCAACGTCCTGACTTTC. This sequence encodes CASSQEVQHSSGANVLTF. The J gene is TRBJ2-6, the V gene TRBV4-2; no clear D gene. The CDR3 runs 18 residues. Germline values: CDR1 LGHNA, CDR2 YNFKEQ. Trimming removed 0 bases from V and 0 bases from J, with 12 bases in between.

This chain links TRBV6-2 or TRBV6-3 with TRBJ2-2, with D uncertain. In germline, CDR1 is MNHEY, CDR2 SVGEGT. V was cut by 2 bases and J by 4 bases, with 11 bases left in between. CDR3 length equals 15 residues. CDR3 amino acids: CASSYGGQVTGELFF. The CDR3, as DNA: TGTGCCAGCAGTTACGGTGGTCAGGTCACCGGGGAGCTGTTTTTT.

The chain links TRBV5-8 to TRBJ1-1; D gene uncertain. Germline V gives CDR1 SGHTS, CDR2 YDEGEE. The V and J ends lost 6 bases and 1 base respectively, with 10 bases between them. CDR3 length: 13 amino acids. The CDR3 DNA reads TGTGCCAGCAAATCTCAAACGAACACTGAAGCTTTCTTT. It specifies CASKSQTNTEAFF. Using reference TRBV5-8 and TRBJ1-1 for the parts outside the CDR3, the full variable domain is EAGVTQSPTHLIKTRGQQATLRCSPISGHTSVYWYQQALGLGLQFLLWYDEGEERNRGNFPPRFSGRQFPNYSSELNVNALELEDSALYLCASKSQTNTEAFFGQGTRLTVV.